This T cell receptor (beta chain) was sequenced in a study of OX40 agonist ivuxolimab in advanced cancers. The V gene end was trimmed by 5 bases and the J gene end by 3 bases; junction bases not matched to a gene: 16. The CDR3 runs to 17 residues. Germline V gene lookup returns CDR1 KGHSH and CDR2 LQKENI. The table came from immunoSEQ multiplex PCR; TCRdb's copy has only in-frame clones and leaves some out. The sample has about 50,000 clones; 80% to 90% are singletons. The specimen comprised CD4+ or CD8+ T cells sorted from blood, sampled in a trial of the OX40 agonist ivuxolimab. The chain joins TRBV18 to TRBJ2-7; 7 positions match TRBD2. This TCR was recovered from an adult with an advanced solid tumor such as melanoma, head and neck, liver or kidney cancer. CDR3 DNA sequence: TGTGCCAGCTCATCGGCAGCGGGGTACTCCTCGGGCTACGAGCAGTACTTC. This codes for CASSSAAGYSSGYEQYF.